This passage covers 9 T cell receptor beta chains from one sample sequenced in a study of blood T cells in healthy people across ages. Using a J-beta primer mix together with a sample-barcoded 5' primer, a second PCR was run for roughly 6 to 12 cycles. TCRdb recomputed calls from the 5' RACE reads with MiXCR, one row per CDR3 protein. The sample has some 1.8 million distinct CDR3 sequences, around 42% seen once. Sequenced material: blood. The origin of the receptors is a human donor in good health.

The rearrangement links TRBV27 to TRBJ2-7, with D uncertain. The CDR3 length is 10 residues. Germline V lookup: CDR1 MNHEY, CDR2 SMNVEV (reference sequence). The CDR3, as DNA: TGTGACACCAAATTCTTAGAGCAGTACTTC. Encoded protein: CDTKFLEQYF.

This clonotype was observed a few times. In DNA form, the CDR3 reads TGCAGTGCCCCCTCGCTCCGCGGGGTGGCAGATACGCAGTATTTT. It specifies CSAPSLRGVADTQYF. The chain combines TRBV20-1 with TRBJ2-3; tentatively, D is TRBD2 (6 bases). Germline CDR1 reads DFQATT; CDR2 reads SNEGSKA (reference sequence). The germline V and J ends were trimmed by 6 bases and 4 bases, with 20 bases remaining between them. The CDR3 has 15 residues.

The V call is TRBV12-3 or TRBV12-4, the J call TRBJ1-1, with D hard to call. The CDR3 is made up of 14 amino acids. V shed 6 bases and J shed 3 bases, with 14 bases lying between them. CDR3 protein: CASSLYGQHTEAFF. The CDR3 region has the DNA TGTGCCAGCAGCCTTTACGGGCAGCACACTGAAGCTTTCTTT.

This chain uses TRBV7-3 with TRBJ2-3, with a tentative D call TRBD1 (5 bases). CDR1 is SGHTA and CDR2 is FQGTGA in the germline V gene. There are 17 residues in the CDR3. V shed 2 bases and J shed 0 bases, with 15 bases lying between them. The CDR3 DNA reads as TGTGCCAGCAGCTTAGTACATCTAGGACAAAGCACAGATACGCAGTATTTT. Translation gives CASSLVHLGQSTDTQYF. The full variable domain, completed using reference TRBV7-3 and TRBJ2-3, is GAGVSQTPSNKVTEKGKYVELRCDPISGHTALYWYRQSLGQGPEFLIYFQGTGAADDSGLPNDRFFAVRPEGSVSTLKIQRTERGDSAVYLCASSLVHLGQSTDTQYFGPGTRLTVL.

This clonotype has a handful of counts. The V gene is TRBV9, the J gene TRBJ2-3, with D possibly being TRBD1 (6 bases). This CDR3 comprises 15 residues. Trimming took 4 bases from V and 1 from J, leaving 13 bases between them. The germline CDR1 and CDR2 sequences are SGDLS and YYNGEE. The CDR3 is CASSSQGQGTDTQYF. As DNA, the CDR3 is TGTGCCAGCAGCTCCCAGGGACAAGGCACAGATACGCAGTATTTT.

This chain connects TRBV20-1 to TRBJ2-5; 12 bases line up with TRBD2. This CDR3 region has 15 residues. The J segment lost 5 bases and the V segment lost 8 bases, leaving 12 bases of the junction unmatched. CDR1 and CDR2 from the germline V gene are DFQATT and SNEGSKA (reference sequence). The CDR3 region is CSSRNPSGGAETQYF. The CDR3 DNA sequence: TGCAGTTCCCGGAATCCTAGCGGGGGGGCGGAGACCCAGTACTTC.

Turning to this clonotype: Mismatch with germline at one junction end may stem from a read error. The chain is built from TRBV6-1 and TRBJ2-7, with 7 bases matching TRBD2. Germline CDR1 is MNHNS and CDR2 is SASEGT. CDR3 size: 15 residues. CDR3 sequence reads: CASSEVRLARSERYF. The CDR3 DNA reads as TGTGCCAGCAGTGAAGTCCGACTAGCCAGAAGCGAGCGGTACTTC.

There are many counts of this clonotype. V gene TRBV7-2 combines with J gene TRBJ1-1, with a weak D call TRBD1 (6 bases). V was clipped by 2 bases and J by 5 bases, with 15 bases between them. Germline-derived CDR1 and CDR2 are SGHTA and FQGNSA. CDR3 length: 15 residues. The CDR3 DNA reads TGTGCCAGCAGCTTATTCAGGGGCGCGGGAACTGAAGCTTTCTTT. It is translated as CASSLFRGAGTEAFF.

The CDR3 sequence is CASSFRDSSISYEQYF. The CDR3, as DNA: TGCGCCAGCAGCTTCCGGGACAGCTCCATCTCCTACGAGCAGTACTTC. The chain has TRBV5-1 and TRBJ2-7, with 7 bases fitting TRBD1. This CDR3 contains 16 residues. V gave up 2 bases and J gave up 0 bases; unmatched junction bases: 8. Germline CDR1 SGHRS, CDR2 YFSETQ.